One TCR beta chain is described in this entry. The antigen remains undetermined. PCR employed 60 Vbeta and 13 Jbeta primers. Authors' data handling: Counted up in a later analysis, unique TCR beta chains came to about 80 million, with some 11 million shared. Clones were sequenced by immunoSEQ multiplex PCR, and TCRdb holds only the in-frame ones, with some missing. The V and J calls and clone size come from that table; D and trimming were worked out from the DNA. In the table there are fewer than 110,000 clones, roughly 70% of which are singletons. The CDR3 totals 14 residues. From germline, CDR1 is MGHRA and CDR2 YSYEKL. Trimming shortened V by 3 bases and J by 3 bases, and 11 bases separated the two germline ends. The record originates from a study of cytomegalovirus exposure and HLA in healthy donors. Looking at the study overall: Early released data comprised about 90 million unique TCRs from HLA-typed donors.

General observations from the study: In an earlier analysis, in some 540 donors, most V segments appeared productive either ~90% or ~30% of the time. Some V segments (TRBV6-2 and TRBV6-3 among them) were excluded as indistinguishable.

Sequenced material: PBMCs. The rearrangement joins TRBV4-1 to TRBJ2-5; D call uncertain. This receptor was obtained from a woman between 40 and 50 years old in good health and CMV-seropositive. The CDR3 region has the DNA TGCGCCAGCAGCCAGCTGGGCTTGGAAGAGACCCAGTACTTC. This sequence encodes CASSQLGLEETQYF.